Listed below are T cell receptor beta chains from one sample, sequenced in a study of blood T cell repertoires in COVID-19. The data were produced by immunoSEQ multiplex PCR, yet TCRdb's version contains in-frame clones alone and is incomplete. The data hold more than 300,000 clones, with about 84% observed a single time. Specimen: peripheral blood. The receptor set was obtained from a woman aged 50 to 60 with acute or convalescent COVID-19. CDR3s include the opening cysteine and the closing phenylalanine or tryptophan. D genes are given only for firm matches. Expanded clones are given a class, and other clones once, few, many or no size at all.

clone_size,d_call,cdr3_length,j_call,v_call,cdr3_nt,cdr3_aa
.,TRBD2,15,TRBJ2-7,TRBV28,TGTGCCAGCAGTCTTTGGACTAGCGCCTCCTACGAGCAGTACTTC,CASSLWTSASYEQYF
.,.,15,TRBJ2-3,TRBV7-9,TGTGCCAGCAGCTTACCAGCGGCTAGCACAGATACGCAGTATTTT,CASSLPAASTDTQYF
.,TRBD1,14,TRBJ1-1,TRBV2,TGTGCCAGCAAACAGGGGGCCATGAACACTGAAGCTTTCTTT,CASKQGAMNTEAFF
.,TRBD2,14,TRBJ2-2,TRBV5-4,TGTGCCAGCAGAACGGGACTAGCGGACGGGGAGCTGTTTTTT,CASRTGLADGELFF
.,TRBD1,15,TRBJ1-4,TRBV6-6,TGTGCCAGCAGCCGGGACAGGACAACTAATGAAAAACTGTTTTTT,CASSRDRTTNEKLFF
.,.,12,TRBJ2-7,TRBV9,TGTGCCAGCAGCGTAGAGGGGTACGAGCAGTACTTC,CASSVEGYEQYF
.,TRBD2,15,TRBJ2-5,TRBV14,TGTGCCAGCAGCCAAGGTTCAGCGGGGAAAGAGACCCAGTACTTC,CASSQGSAGKETQYF
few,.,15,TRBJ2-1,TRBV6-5,TGTGCCAGCAGTTACTCGTGGACTCCCTACAATGAGCAGTTCTTC,CASSYSWTPYNEQFF
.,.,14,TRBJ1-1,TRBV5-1,TGCGCCAGCAGCTTCAACGGAGGGGACACTGAAGCTTTCTTT,CASSFNGGDTEAFF
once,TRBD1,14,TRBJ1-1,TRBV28,TGTGCCAGCAGTAGGGACAGGGGGCTCACTGAAGCTTTCTTT,CASSRDRGLTEAFF
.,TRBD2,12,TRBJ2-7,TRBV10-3,TGTGCCATGGGACTAGCGGGAAACGAGCAGTACTTC,CAMGLAGNEQYF
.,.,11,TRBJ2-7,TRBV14,TGTGCCAGCAGCTCCGGCTACGAGCAGTACTTC,CASSSGYEQYF
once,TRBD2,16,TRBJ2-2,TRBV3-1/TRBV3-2,TGTGCCAGCAGCCAAGTCCCCCTAGCGGGCACCGGGGAGCTGTTTTTT,CASSQVPLAGTGELFF
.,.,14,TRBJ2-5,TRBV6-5,TGTGCCAGCAGTTATTGGGCCCGTAGAGAGACCCAGTACTTC,CASSYWARRETQYF
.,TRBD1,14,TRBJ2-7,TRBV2,TGTGCCAGCAGTTTTGGGACAGAGTTTTACGAGCAGTACTTC,CASSFGTEFYEQYF
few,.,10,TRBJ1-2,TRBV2,TGTGCCAGCGGAGTTGGAGGCTACACCTTC,CASGVGGYTF
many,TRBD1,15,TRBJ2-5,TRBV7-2,TGTGCCAGCAGCCCGAGGACAGGATCCTCAGAGACCCAGTACTTC,CASSPRTGSSETQYF
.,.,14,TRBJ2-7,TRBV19,TGTGCCACAAGACGCCGGACTTTAAGCTACGAGCAGTACTTC,CATRRRTLSYEQYF
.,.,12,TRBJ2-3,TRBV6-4,TGTGCCAGGGCTCCCAAGTCAGATACGCAGTATTTT,CARAPKSDTQYF
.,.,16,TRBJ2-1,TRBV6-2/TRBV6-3,TGTGCCAGCAGTCCCGTTGCGGGAAAAGGCTACAATGAGCAGTTCTTC,CASSPVAGKGYNEQFF
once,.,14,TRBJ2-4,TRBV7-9,TGTGCCAGCAGCTTACATCAGGGAGGTGACATTCAGTACTTC,CASSLHQGGDIQYF